Detailed here is one T cell receptor (beta chain). The sequenced fragment ends 3 residues before the CDR3 boundary, so the rest is inferred from the germline J gene. Recipients received nonmyeloablative bone marrow transplants from related graft donors, with transient mixed chimerism. The sample belongs to a study of Tregs in tolerant kidney transplant recipients. Data came from immunoSEQ multiplex PCR; TCRdb stores just in-frame clones and leaves some out. This table holds 23,000 or so clones. In germline, CDR1 is LNHDA, CDR2 SQIVND (reference sequence). V lost 7 bases to trimming and J lost 4 bases; unmatched junction nucleotides: 8. CDR3 length: 14 residues.

The sample in question was CD4+ T cells from blood (PBMCs), obtained 6 months after the transplant. The TCR was taken from a human patient who received a combined kidney and bone marrow transplant. Part of the T cell pool may stem from the graft donor. This chain uses TRBV19 with TRBJ2-3; 7 nucleotides match TRBD2. CDR3 DNA (partial): TGTGCCAGTAAGAGGACTAGGTTCGCAGATACG. It translates to CASKRTRFADT. The full CDR3 sequence reads CASKRTRFADTQYF.